The 13 T cell receptor beta chains given below trace back to one sample, sequenced in a study of CD8 T cells in ankylosing spondylitis. General study results and limits: Made up of 7 to 9 highly homologous variants, a TCR beta motif appeared characteristic of ankylosing spondylitis blood.

MiXCR was run by TCRdb on the 5' RACE reads, yielding one entry per CDR3 protein. The table records more than 400,000 distinct CDR3 sequences, about 5.4% of them present only once. The antigens for these receptors are not known. Material: blood, either unsorted or a sorted T cell fraction (not recorded which). These receptor sequences come from a male donor with ankylosing spondylitis.

Many counts were recorded for this clonotype. V and J are TRBV7-8 and TRBJ2-7, with TRBD1 matching 8 bases. The CDR3 sequence is 18 residues long. Germline V gene lookup returns CDR1 SGHVS and CDR2 FQNEAQ. V lost 3 bases and J lost 8; bases outside the gene matches: 21. CDR3 loop: CASSFVLKVRTGSDQQYF. The CDR3 DNA is TGTGCCAGCAGCTTTGTCCTCAAGGTCAGGACAGGGTCAGACCAGCAGTACTTC.

This clonotype was observed at least ten times. The chain links TRBV7-2 to TRBJ2-7; D is perhaps TRBD2 (5 bases). Germline loops: CDR1 SGHTA, CDR2 FQGNSA. The CDR3 covers 13 residues. V lost 0 bases, J lost 6 bases, and 9 bases lay in between. The CDR3 DNA reads as TGTGCCAGCAGCTTAGCGGGAGTAGGCGAGCAGTACTTC. Its protein is CASSLAGVGEQYF.

Ten or more counts support this clonotype. V gene TRBV20-1 combines with J gene TRBJ2-5; 8 nucleotides line up with TRBD1. Germline CDR1 and CDR2: DFQATT and SNEGSKA (reference sequence). With 1 base clipped from V and 5 bases from J, the junction kept 9 bases outside the gene matches. The CDR3 sequence is 15 residues long. CDR3 bases: TGCAGTGCTAGAGTTCCGACAGGGGAATTGGAGACCCAGTACTTC. Translation gives CSARVPTGELETQYF.

This clonotype was observed many times. The chain carries TRBV12-3 or TRBV12-4 and TRBJ1-2; tentatively, D is TRBD1 (5 bases). V lost 1 base, J lost 10 bases, and 10 bases lay in between. CDR3 length equals 12 residues. The CDR3 is CASSLGPGYYTF. DNA for the CDR3: TGTGCCAGCAGTTTAGGTCCAGGGTACTACACCTTC.

Many counts were recorded for this clonotype. J is TRBJ2-5 and V is TRBV12-3 or TRBV12-4; D gene ambiguous. The CDR3 spans 15 residues. The V end lost 1 base, the J end lost 4 bases, and 13 bases lay between the germline ends. In DNA, the CDR3 is TGTGCCAGCAGTTTAGAGGGATTTGCAGGAGAGACCCAGTACTTC. Protein product: CASSLEGFAGETQYF.

This clonotype was detected many times. The chain employs TRBV6-5 and TRBJ2-5; no definite D call. Trimming shortened V by 4 bases and J by 1 base, and 7 bases separated the two germline ends. The germline gives CDR1 MNHEY, CDR2 SVGAGI. The CDR3 is 13 residues long. This CDR3 reads CASSWAVQETQYF. CDR3 nucleotide sequence: TGTGCCAGCAGTTGGGCAGTCCAAGAGACCCAGTACTTC.

This clonotype was detected ten times or more. This rearrangement joins TRBV11-1 to TRBJ2-1, with 9 bases aligning to TRBD1. The CDR3 spans 13 residues. Germline V CDR1 and CDR2: SGHAT, FQDESV (reference sequence). J lost 7 bases, V lost 4 bases, and 2 bases had no gene match. CDR3 in amino acids: CASSSDRGNEQFF. The CDR3 nucleotides read TGTGCCAGCAGCTCGGACAGGGGAAATGAGCAGTTCTTC. Full variable domain (missing parts from reference TRBV11-1 and TRBJ2-1): EAEVAQSPRYKITEKSQAVAFWCDPISGHATLYWYRQILGQGPELLVQFQDESVVDDSQLPKDRFSAERLKGVDSTLKIQPAELGDSAMYLCASSSDRGNEQFFGPGTRLTVL.

This clonotype was recorded a few times. This chain links TRBV20-1 with TRBJ1-4; the D is unclear. The CDR3 is 13 residues long. Looked up from germline, CDR1 is DFQATT and CDR2 is SNEGSKA (reference sequence). Trimming left V 0 bases short and J 15 bases short, with 17 bases between. As DNA, the CDR3 is TGCAGTGCTAGAGATATGGGAAAGGGAGGATTGTTTTTT. Its protein is CSARDMGKGGLFF.

This chain links TRBV20-1 with TRBJ2-1, with D hard to call. V shed 4 bases and J shed 0 bases, with 13 bases lying between them. This CDR3 comprises 15 residues. CDR1 is DFQATT, CDR2 SNEGSKA, per germline (reference sequence). DNA of the CDR3: TGCAGTGCTACCGACCAAAAGAACTCCTACAATGAGCAGTTCTTC. This sequence encodes CSATDQKNSYNEQFF.

Turning to this clonotype: The conserved phenylalanine or tryptophan normally closing the CDR3 is absent here, so this likely arose from a read error. The rearrangement joins TRBV12-3 or TRBV12-4 to TRBJ2-7; 11 positions agree with TRBD2. This CDR3 has 16 residues. The CDR3 reads CASSFGLAGGEDEQYL. The CDR3 DNA reads TGTGCTAGCAGTTTCGGTCTAGCGGGAGGCGAGGACGAGCAGTACCTC.

This clonotype was counted at least ten times. The gene calls are TRBV10-3 and TRBJ2-1; TRBD2 agrees at 12 bases. This CDR3 spans 13 amino acids. Germline trimming cut 6 bases from V and 7 bases from J; bases unmatched to any gene: 1. Germline-derived CDR1 and CDR2 are ENHRY and SYGVKD. This CDR3 reads CAIRLAGGNEQFF. CDR3 in DNA: TGTGCCATCAGACTAGCGGGAGGTAATGAGCAGTTCTTC.

This clonotype was recorded at least ten times. The V call is TRBV5-1, the J call TRBJ2-5; D is tentatively TRBD1 or TRBD2 (5 bases each). Trimming cost V 0 bases and J 2 bases, with 8 bases left between them. Germline V gene lookup returns CDR1 SGHRS and CDR2 YFSETQ. The CDR3 runs 14 residues. CDR3 nucleotides: TGCGCCAGCAGCTTGGGGGGACCTCAAGAGACCCAGTACTTC. Amino acid sequence: CASSLGGPQETQYF.

This clonotype came up many times. The gene calls are TRBV12-3 or TRBV12-4 and TRBJ2-3; 7 nucleotides align to TRBD1. J gave up 2 bases and V 6 bases, and 8 bases lay outside the gene matches. The CDR3 loop spans 15 amino acids. The CDR3 loop is CASSDRDSYTDTQYF. The CDR3 coding sequence is TGTGCCAGCAGCGACCGGGACAGCTACACAGATACGCAGTATTTT.